This TCR beta chain was profiled in a study of early T cells in non-severe SARS-CoV-2 infection (dated by TCRdb to about 2021). Turning to the overall study: Bulk RNA from unsorted whole blood was used for TCR sequencing, so alpha and beta chains could not be paired.

The CDR3 runs 14 residues from the cysteine to the phenylalanine. Left in the record is the CDR3 DNA by itself, 42 bases read in frame from the first base. The germline V gene (reference sequence) gives CDR1 as DFQATT and CDR2 as SNEGSKA. The V end gives up 5 bases and the J end 1 base, leaving 5 bases in the junction not matched to a gene. This was a case-control study nested in a cohort of healthcare workers in London, UK, who had nasopharyngeal swab PCR tests and blood samples taken every week. Healthcare workers were recruited between 23 and 31 March 2020, during the week of the UK lockdown, and were followed weekly for up to roughly 16 weeks. Library preparation employed 5' RACE. The data were produced on a NextSeq 500. To correct for sequencing error and PCR bias, the TCR library protocol tagged individual cDNA molecules with unique molecular identifiers. Sequencing covered both TCR alpha and beta chains, and within each sample the abundances of alpha and beta sequences were tightly co-correlated. The original pipeline was this. Decombinator V4 was used to perform V gene, J gene and CDR3 annotation of TCR sequences. TCRs were defined as expanded if a significant change between any two time points was detected under a Poisson model with p below 0.0001. TCR abundances were normalised to the total number of TCRs sequenced per sample and were expressed as counts per million. TRAV1-2 paired with TRAJ12, TRAJ20 or TRAJ33 defined MAIT TCRs, while TRAV10 paired with TRAJ18 defined iNKT TCRs. VDJdb, accessed on 1 November 2021, was searched for TCRs annotated for CMV, EBV and SARS-CoV-2, and TCRs annotated for more than one antigen were excluded. TCRdb cleaned the public reads at Q25 with fastp, built clones with MiXCR and kept in-frame beta chains. Records with the same CDR3 protein are collapsed into one entry carrying the most frequent genes and DNA. The V and J calls follow TCRdb's processing rather than the paper's. This sample comprises tens of thousands of distinct CDR3 sequences, over 8% of them detected only once. The top ten clones comprise over 4% of the sample.

General findings and caveats noted by the study authors: VDJdb matching was skewed toward anti-spike CD8 responses, so virus-specific expansions were likely underestimated and private and CD4 specificities were missed.

Worth noting for this clonotype: Its antigen is still unknown. Base qualities are not provided; no much larger clone lies one nucleotide away.

The source was whole blood, collected at baseline. The receptor was isolated from an adult who was a healthcare worker with PCR-confirmed SARS-CoV-2 infection or an uninfected control (not recorded which). The rearranged chain carries TRBV20-1 and TRBJ2-3, and 8 junctional nucleotides match TRBD1. The nucleotides are TGCAGTGCTGGGACAGGATCTGGCACAGATACGCAGTATTTT. This yields the protein CSAGTGSGTDTQYF.